This TCR beta chain stems from a study of Ad26.COV2.S vaccination and SARS-CoV-2 variants. Study background: The authors gave Ad26.COV2.S intramuscularly, either once or twice 56 days apart.

With regard to this clone: The antigen is undetermined.

Trimming cost V 4 bases and J 4 bases, with 20 bases left between them. CDR1 SGDLS and CDR2 YYNGEE come from the germline V gene. The CDR3 is made up of 17 amino acids. Libraries were prepared by immunoSEQ multiplex PCR; TCRdb keeps only in-frame clonotypes and omits some of them. Of about 440,000 clones listed, about nine tenths are singletons. Whole-study results and caveats: Comparable non-spike TCR breadth was observed in vaccine and placebo recipients.

Treatment indicated: roughly 18 received Ad26.COV2.S at low or high dose, single or two shots; about 5 received placebo; per-sample allocation not given. Samples analyzed were those drawn on day 63 after the first vaccine or placebo injection. The chain links TRBV9 to TRBJ2-2; no definite D call. The sample was peripheral blood, taken in a trial of Ad26.COV2.S vaccine versus placebo. The clonotype originates from a person between 18 and 60 years old who received the Ad26.COV2.S COVID-19 vaccine or a placebo. The CDR3 sequence is CASSLRYWATSTGELFF. The CDR3 bases are TGTGCCAGCAGCCTTCGCTATTGGGCCACGAGCACCGGGGAGCTGTTTTTT.